Listed below are T cell receptor beta chains from one sample, sequenced in a study of cytomegalovirus exposure and HLA in healthy donors. Assay: immunoSEQ multiplex PCR; the TCRdb copy retains only in-frame clones and omits some. The sample includes roughly 110,000 clones, around 76% of them seen just once. Sequenced input: PBMCs. The receptors derive from a young man in good health and CMV-seropositive. The CDR3 runs from the conserved cysteine through the conserved F or W. The order of the fields is J gene, D gene, clone size, V gene, CDR3 protein, CDR3 DNA. The D gene is left open where the match is weak. Some rows mark clone size as missing; the rest say once, few, many or name a class of expanded clone.

J gene: TRBJ1-1
D gene: NA
clone size: NA
V gene: TRBV6-1
CDR3 protein: CASSRMGAENTEAFF
CDR3 DNA: TGTGCCAGCTCTAGGATGGGGGCTGAGAACACTGAAGCTTTCTTT

J gene: TRBJ2-1
D gene: TRBD2
clone size: NA
V gene: TRBV6-6
CDR3 protein: CASRSGVDGEQFF
CDR3 DNA: TGTGCCAGCAGGAGCGGGGTGGACGGAGAGCAGTTCTTC

J gene: TRBJ1-1
D gene: TRBD1
clone size: NA
V gene: TRBV12-5
CDR3 protein: CASGLRQGPLEAFF
CDR3 DNA: TGTGCTAGTGGACTCCGACAGGGCCCCCTTGAAGCTTTCTTT

J gene: TRBJ2-1
D gene: TRBD1
clone size: NA
V gene: TRBV6-1
CDR3 protein: CASSSQGAGNEQFF
CDR3 DNA: TGTGCCAGCAGTTCACAGGGGGCGGGGAATGAGCAGTTCTTC

J gene: TRBJ1-2
D gene: NA
clone size: NA
V gene: TRBV7-9
CDR3 protein: CASSPVEVDGYTF
CDR3 DNA: TGTGCCAGCAGCCCAGTGGAGGTCGACGGCTACACCTTC

J gene: TRBJ1-2
D gene: NA
clone size: NA
V gene: TRBV9
CDR3 protein: CASSSHGYTF
CDR3 DNA: TGTGCCAGCAGCTCTCATGGCTACACCTTC

J gene: TRBJ2-7
D gene: NA
clone size: NA
V gene: TRBV5-1
CDR3 protein: CASTQAPRRQFISYEQYF
CDR3 DNA: TGCGCCAGCACCCAAGCTCCCCGGCGGCAGTTTATCTCCTACGAGCAGTACTTC

J gene: TRBJ2-3
D gene: TRBD2
clone size: NA
V gene: TRBV7-2
CDR3 protein: CASSRRTRLSDTQYF
CDR3 DNA: TGTGCCAGCAGCCGTAGGACTAGGCTTTCAGATACGCAGTATTTT

J gene: TRBJ1-1
D gene: NA
clone size: NA
V gene: TRBV5-1
CDR3 protein: CASTREGGTEAFF
CDR3 DNA: TGCGCCAGCACTCGAGAGGGTGGCACTGAAGCTTTCTTT

J gene: TRBJ1-4
D gene: NA
clone size: NA
V gene: TRBV2
CDR3 protein: CASLRSASTNEKLFF
CDR3 DNA: TGTGCCAGCTTGAGAAGCGCCTCAACTAATGAAAAACTGTTTTTT

J gene: TRBJ1-2
D gene: NA
clone size: NA
V gene: TRBV5-4
CDR3 protein: CASSVPQNVIYTF
CDR3 DNA: TGTGCCAGCAGCGTCCCTCAGAACGTAATCTACACCTTC

J gene: TRBJ1-6
D gene: NA
clone size: NA
V gene: TRBV11-3
CDR3 protein: CASSSRDNSPLHF
CDR3 DNA: TGTGCCAGCAGCTCTCGGGACAACTCACCCCTCCACTTT

J gene: TRBJ2-6
D gene: NA
clone size: NA
V gene: TRBV4-2
CDR3 protein: CASSQAVVLTGANVLTF
CDR3 DNA: TGTGCCAGCAGCCAAGCGGTGGTTTTGACTGGGGCCAACGTCCTGACTTTC

J gene: TRBJ1-2
D gene: NA
clone size: few
V gene: TRBV18
CDR3 protein: CASSRNTDTRRYGYTF
CDR3 DNA: TGTGCCAGCTCACGGAACACGGACACCCGACGCTATGGCTACACCTTC

J gene: TRBJ2-5
D gene: NA
clone size: NA
V gene: TRBV2
CDR3 protein: CASRASGRRQETQYF
CDR3 DNA: TGTGCCAGCAGGGCAAGTGGCAGGAGGCAAGAGACCCAGTACTTC

J gene: TRBJ2-7
D gene: NA
clone size: NA
V gene: TRBV19
CDR3 protein: CASSMVRDSTYVFEQYF
CDR3 DNA: TGTGCCAGTAGTATGGTGCGGGACAGTACCTACGTGTTTGAGCAGTACTTC

J gene: TRBJ1-4
D gene: TRBD1
clone size: NA
V gene: TRBV6-5
CDR3 protein: CASRQGSYNEKLFF
CDR3 DNA: TGTGCCAGCCGACAGGGGTCCTATAATGAAAAACTGTTTTTT